This section outlines one T cell receptor (beta chain) sequence together with its context. Its antigen is unidentified. The trim removed 4 bases at V and 0 bases at J, leaving 5 bases unmatched. CDR3 size: 18 residues. CDR1 and CDR2 (germline): LNHDA, SQIVND (reference sequence). The data derive from a study of T cell repertoires in cytomegalovirus infection. Study observations and caveats: Based on cumulative public TCR beta family frequency, carriers of CMV plus the relevant HLA were identified. The study found HLA-C-restricted CMV-specific TCR beta clonotypes dominating the ex vivo response.

Via MiXCR, TCRdb re-called the reads, giving one row per CDR3 protein. Among 300,000 or so distinct CDR3 sequences listed, more than 20% were seen once. The J gene is TRBJ2-2, the V gene TRBV19; TRBD2 aligns across 13 bases. Input material: PBMCs. This receptor was obtained from a human donor in good health (CMV status not recorded). Some clones in this sample may be carry-over from other donors' samples. CDR3 nucleotide sequence: TGTGCCAGTAGTAGACGACTAGCGGGAGGTACGAACACCGGGGAGCTGTTTTTT. Protein product: CASSRRLAGGTNTGELFF.